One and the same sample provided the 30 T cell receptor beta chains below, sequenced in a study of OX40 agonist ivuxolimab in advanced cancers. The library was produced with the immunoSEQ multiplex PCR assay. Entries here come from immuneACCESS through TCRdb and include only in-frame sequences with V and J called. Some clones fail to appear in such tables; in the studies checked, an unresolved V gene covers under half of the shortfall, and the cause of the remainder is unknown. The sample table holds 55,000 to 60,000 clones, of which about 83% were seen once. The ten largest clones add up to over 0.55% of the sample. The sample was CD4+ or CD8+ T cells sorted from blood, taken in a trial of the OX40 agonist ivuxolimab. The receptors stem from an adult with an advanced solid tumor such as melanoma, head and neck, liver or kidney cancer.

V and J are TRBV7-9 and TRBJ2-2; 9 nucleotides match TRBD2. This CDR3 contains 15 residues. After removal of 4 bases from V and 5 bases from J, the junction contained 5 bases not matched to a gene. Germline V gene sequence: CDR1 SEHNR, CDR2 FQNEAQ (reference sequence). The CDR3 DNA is TGTGCCAGCAGCTATGGGCTAGCGGGGACCGGGGAGCTGTTTTTT. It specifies CASSYGLAGTGELFF.

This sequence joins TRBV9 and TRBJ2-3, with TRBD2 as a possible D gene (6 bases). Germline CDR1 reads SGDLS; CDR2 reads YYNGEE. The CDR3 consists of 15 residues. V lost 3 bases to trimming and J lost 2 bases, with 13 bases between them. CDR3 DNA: TGTGCCAGCAGCGGGACGGGAGCTTCCACAGATACGCAGTATTTT. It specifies CASSGTGASTDTQYF.

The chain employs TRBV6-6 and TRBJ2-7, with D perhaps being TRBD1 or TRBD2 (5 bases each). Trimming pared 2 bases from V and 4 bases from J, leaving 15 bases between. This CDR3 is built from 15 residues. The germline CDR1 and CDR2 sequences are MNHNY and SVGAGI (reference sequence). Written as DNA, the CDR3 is TGTGCCAGCAGTTACCCCAGTGGGGGAACTTACGAGCAGTACTTC. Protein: CASSYPSGGTYEQYF.

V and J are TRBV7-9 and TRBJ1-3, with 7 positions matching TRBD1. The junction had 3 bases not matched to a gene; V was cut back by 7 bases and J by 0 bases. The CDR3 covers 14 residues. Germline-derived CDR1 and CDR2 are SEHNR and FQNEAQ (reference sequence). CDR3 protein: CASTPGGSGNTIYF. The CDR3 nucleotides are TGTGCCAGCACCCCAGGGGGCTCTGGAAACACCATATATTTT.

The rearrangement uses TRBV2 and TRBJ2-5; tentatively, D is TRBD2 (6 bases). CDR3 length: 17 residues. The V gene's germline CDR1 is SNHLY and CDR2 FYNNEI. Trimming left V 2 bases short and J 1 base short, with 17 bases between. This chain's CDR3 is CASSERGRTIPQETQYF. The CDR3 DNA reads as TGTGCCAGCAGTGAACGGGGCAGGACTATCCCCCAAGAGACCCAGTACTTC.

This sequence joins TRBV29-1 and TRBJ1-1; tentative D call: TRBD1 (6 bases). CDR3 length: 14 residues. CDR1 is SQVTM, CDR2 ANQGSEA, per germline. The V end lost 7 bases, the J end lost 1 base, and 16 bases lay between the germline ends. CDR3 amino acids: CSARGVEGNTEAFF. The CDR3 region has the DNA TGCAGCGCTAGGGGGGTCGAGGGGAACACTGAAGCTTTCTTT.

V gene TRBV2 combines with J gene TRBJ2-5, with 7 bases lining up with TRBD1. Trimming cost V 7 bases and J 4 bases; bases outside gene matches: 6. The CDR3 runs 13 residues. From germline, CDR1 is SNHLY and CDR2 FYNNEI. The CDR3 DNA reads TGTGCCAGCATCGGCAGGGGGAGAGAGACCCAGTACTTC. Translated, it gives CASIGRGRETQYF.

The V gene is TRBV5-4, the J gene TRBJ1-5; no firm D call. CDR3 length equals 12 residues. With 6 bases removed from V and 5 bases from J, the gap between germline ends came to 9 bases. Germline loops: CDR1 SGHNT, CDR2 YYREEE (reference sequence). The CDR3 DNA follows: TGTGCCAGCACCATATCCGATCAGCCCCAGCATTTT. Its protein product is CASTISDQPQHF.

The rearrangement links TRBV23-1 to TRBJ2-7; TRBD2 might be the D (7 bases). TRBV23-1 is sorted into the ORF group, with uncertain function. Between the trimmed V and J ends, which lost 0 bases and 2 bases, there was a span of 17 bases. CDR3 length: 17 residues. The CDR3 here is CASSQSTPGRGAYEQYF. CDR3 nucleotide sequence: TGCGCCAGCAGTCAATCTACCCCGGGGAGGGGGGCCTACGAGCAGTACTTC.

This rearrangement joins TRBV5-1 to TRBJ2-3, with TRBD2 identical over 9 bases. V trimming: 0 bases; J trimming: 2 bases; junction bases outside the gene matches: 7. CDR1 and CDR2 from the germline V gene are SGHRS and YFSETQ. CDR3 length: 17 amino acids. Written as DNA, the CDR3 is TGCGCCAGCAGCTTGGGAAGTAGCGGGGGAACCACAGATACGCAGTATTTT. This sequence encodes CASSLGSSGGTTDTQYF.

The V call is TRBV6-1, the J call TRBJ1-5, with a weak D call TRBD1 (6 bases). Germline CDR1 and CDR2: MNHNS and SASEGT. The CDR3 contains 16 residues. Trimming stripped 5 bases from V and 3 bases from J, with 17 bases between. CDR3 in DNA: TGTGCCAGCAGTAAAGGCACAGGGTCCCTCAATCAGCCCCAGCATTTT. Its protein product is CASSKGTGSLNQPQHF.

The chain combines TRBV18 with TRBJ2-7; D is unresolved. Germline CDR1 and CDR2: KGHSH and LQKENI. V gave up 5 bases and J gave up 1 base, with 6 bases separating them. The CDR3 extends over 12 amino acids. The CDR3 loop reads CASSASSYEQYF. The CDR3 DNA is TGTGCCAGCTCAGCTTCTTCCTACGAGCAGTACTTC.

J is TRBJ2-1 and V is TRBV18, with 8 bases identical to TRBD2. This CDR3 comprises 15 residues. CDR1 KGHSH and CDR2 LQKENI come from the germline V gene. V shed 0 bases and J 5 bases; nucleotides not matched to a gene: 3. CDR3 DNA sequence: TGTGCCAGCTCACCACCAATTAGCGGGAACAATGAGCAGTTCTTC. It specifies CASSPPISGNNEQFF. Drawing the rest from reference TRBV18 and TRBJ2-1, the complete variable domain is NAGVMQNPRHLVRRRGQEARLRCSPMKGHSHVYWYRQLPEEGLKFMVYLQKENIIDESGMPKERFSAEFPKEGPSILRIQQVVRGDSAAYFCASSPPISGNNEQFFGPGTRLTVL.

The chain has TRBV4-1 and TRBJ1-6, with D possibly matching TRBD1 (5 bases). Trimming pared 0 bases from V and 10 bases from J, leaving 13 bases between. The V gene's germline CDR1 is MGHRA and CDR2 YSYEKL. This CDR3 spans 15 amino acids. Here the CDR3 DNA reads TGCGCCAGCAGCCAAGATGGTCAGGGAGGCTCACCCCTCCACTTT. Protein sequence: CASSQDGQGGSPLHF.

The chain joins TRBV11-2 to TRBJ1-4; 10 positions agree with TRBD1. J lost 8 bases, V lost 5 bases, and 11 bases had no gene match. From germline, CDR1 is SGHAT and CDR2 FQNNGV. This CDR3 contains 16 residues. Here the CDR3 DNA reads TGTGCCAGCAGCACTGGGACAGGGGCCACCCCAGAAAAACTGTTTTTT. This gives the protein CASSTGTGATPEKLFF.

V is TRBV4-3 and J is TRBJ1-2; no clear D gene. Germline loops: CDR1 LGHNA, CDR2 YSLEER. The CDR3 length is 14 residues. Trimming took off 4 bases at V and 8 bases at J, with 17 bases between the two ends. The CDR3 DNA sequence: TGCGCCAGCAGCCTCGTGCCCGGCGAAAGGGGCTACACCTTC. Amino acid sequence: CASSLVPGERGYTF.

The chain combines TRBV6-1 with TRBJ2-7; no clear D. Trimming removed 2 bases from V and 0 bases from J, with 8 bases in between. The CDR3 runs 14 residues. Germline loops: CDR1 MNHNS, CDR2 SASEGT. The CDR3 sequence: CASSELWSSYEQYF. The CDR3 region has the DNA TGTGCCAGCAGTGAATTGTGGAGCTCCTACGAGCAGTACTTC.

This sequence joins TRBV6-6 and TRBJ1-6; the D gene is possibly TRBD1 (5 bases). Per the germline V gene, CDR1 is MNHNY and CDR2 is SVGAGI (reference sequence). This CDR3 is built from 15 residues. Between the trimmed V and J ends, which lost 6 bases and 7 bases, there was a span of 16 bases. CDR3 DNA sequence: TGTGCCAGCAGCCCAGGGAACACTCGGAATTCACCCCTCCACTTT. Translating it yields CASSPGNTRNSPLHF.

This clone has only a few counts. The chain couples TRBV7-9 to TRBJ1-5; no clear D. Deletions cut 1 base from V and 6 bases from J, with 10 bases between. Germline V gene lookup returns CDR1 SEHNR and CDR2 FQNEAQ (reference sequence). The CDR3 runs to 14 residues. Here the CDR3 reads CASSLGSVSQPQHF. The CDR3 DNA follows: TGTGCCAGCAGCTTAGGTTCGGTATCTCAGCCCCAGCATTTT.

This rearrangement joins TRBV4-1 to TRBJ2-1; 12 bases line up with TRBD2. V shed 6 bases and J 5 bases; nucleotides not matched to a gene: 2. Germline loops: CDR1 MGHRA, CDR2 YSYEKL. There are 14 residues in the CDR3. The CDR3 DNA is TGCGCCAGCAGACGACTAGCGGGGGACAATGAGCAGTTCTTC. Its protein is CASRRLAGDNEQFF.

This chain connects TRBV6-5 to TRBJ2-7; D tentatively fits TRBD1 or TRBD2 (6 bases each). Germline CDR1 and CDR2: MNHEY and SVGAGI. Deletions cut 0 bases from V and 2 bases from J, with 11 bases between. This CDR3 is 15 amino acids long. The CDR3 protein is CASSYSWGATYEQYF. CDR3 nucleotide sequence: TGTGCCAGCAGTTACTCATGGGGGGCTACCTACGAGCAGTACTTC.

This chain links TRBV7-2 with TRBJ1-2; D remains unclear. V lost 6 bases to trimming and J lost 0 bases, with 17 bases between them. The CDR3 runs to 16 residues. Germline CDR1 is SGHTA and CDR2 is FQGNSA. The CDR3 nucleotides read TGTGCCAGCAGAAGGGCGGAGATCAAGACTAACTATGGCTACACCTTC. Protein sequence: CASRRAEIKTNYGYTF. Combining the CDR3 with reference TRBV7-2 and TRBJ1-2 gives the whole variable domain GAGVSQSPSNKVTEKGKDVELRCDPISGHTALYWYRQSLGQGLEFLIYFQGNSAPDKSGLPSDRFSAERTGGSVSTLTIQRTQQEDSAVYLCASRRAEIKTNYGYTFGSGTRLTVV.

This CDR3 reads CASSMREQGSGALHF. In DNA, the CDR3 is TGTGCCAGTAGTATGAGGGAACAGGGCTCAGGGGCCCTCCACTTT. The chain recombines TRBV19 with TRBJ1-6, with D maybe TRBD1 (6 bases). In germline, CDR1 is LNHDA, CDR2 SQIVND (reference sequence). The CDR3 sequence is 15 residues long. V was shortened by 3 bases and J by 14 bases, with 20 bases between the two germline ends. The full variable domain, with the rest looked up from reference TRBV19 and TRBJ1-6, is DGGITQSPKYLFRKEGQNVTLSCEQNLNHDAMYWYRQDPGQGLRLIYYSQIVNDFQKGDIAEGYSVSREKKESFPLTVTSAQKNPTAFYLCASSMREQGSGALHFGNGTRLTVT.

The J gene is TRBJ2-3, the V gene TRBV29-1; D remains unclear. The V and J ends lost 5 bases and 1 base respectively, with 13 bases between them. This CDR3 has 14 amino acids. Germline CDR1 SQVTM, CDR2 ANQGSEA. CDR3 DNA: TGCAGCGTTAAAAAGAGCTATGGCACAGATACGCAGTATTTT. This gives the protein CSVKKSYGTDTQYF.

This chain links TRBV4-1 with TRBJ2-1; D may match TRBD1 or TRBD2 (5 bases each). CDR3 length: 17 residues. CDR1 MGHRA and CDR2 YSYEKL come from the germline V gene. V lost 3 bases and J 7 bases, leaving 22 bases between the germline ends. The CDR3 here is CASSQTGSGTLRNEQFF. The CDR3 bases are TGCGCCAGCAGCCAGACTGGCTCAGGGACCCTCCGGAATGAGCAGTTCTTC.

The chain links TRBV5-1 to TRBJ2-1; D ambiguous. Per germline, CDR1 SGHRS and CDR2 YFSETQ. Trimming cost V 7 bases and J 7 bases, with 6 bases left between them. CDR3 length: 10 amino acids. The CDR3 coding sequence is TGCGCCAGCGGCCAGAATGAGCAGTTCTTC. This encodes CASGQNEQFF.

The chain's CDR3 is CASSTPGHNNSPLHF. The CDR3 DNA reads as TGTGCCAGCAGTACGCCGGGACACAATAATTCACCCCTCCACTTT. The chain combines TRBV28 with TRBJ1-6, with D possibly TRBD1 on 6 matching bases. Germline assignment: CDR1 MDHEN and CDR2 SYDVKM. The CDR3 extends over 15 amino acids. Between the trimmed V and J ends, which lost 5 bases and 5 bases, there was a span of 13 bases.

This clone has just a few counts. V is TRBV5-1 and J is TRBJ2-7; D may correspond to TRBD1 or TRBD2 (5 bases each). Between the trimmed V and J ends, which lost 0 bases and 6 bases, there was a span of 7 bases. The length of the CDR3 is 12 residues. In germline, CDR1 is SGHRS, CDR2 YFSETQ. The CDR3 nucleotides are TGCGCCAGCAGCTTGGTTGGGGGCGAGCAGTACTTC. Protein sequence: CASSLVGGEQYF.

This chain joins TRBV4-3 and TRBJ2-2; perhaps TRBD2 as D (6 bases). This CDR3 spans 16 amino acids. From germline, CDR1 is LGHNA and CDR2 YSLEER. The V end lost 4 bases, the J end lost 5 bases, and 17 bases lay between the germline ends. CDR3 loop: CASSRSPGEKTGELFF. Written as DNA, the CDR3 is TGCGCCAGCAGCCGATCCCCGGGGGAGAAGACCGGGGAGCTGTTTTTT.

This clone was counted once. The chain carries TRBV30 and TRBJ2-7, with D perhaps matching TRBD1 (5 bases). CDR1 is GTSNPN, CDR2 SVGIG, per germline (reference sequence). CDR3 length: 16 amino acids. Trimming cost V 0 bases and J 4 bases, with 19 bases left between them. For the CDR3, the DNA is TGTGCCTGGAGTGTGAGAGGTTCGTACAGGAAGTACGAGCAGTACTTC. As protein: CAWSVRGSYRKYEQYF.